Below are 14 T cell receptor beta chains sequenced from a single sample in a study of regulatory T cells in long-lasting Graves disease (dated by TCRdb to about 2021). The time point label, as the study defines it: persistent/refractory GD, antithyroid drugs over 5 years with positive TRAb. For both TCR sequencing and RNA sequencing, RNA was extracted from PBMCs using TRIzol. Library construction relied on multiplex PCR. TCRdb records Illumina HiSeq 4000 as the sequencer. CDR3 regions were amplified by Arm-PCR with iRepertoire HTBI primers to construct TCR beta libraries. The public reads were run again by TCRdb, first through fastp at Q25 and then through MiXCR, and only productive beta chains were kept. CDR3 protein duplicates are merged, each entry listing the most common genes and DNA. The sample table shows approximately 400,000 distinct CDR3 sequences, and roughly 20% are seen once. The ten largest clones add up to roughly 20% of the sample.

The specimen comprised peripheral blood mononuclear cells (PBMCs), sampled when the disease was refractory, from a patient treated with antithyroid drugs. The receptors shown here come from a female donor with Graves disease.

This clonotype occurred many times. V and J are TRBV11-2 and TRBJ2-7, with D possibly being TRBD1 (6 bases). CDR1 and CDR2 (germline): SGHAT, FQNNGV. The germline V and J ends were trimmed by 5 bases and 4 bases, with 9 bases remaining between them. This CDR3 region has 12 residues. The chain's CDR3 is CASSRTAYEQYF. In DNA, the CDR3 is TGTGCCAGCAGCCGGACAGCGTACGAGCAGTACTTC.

Many counts were recorded for this clonotype. V usage is TRBV20-1 and J usage is TRBJ2-7, with TRBD2 identical over 10 bases. The CDR3 covers 14 residues. Trimming removed 5 bases from V and 0 bases from J; junction bases left unmatched: 4. Germline V lookup: CDR1 DFQATT, CDR2 SNEGSKA (reference sequence). The DNA for the CDR3 is TGCAGTGCTGCACTAGCGGGGACCTCCTACGAGCAGTACTTC. Protein: CSAALAGTSYEQYF.

This clonotype has at least ten counts. CDR3 nucleotides: TGTGCCAGCAGCCAAGAGTTCAGGGGTCATGGCTACACCTTC. This gives the protein CASSQEFRGHGYTF. V is TRBV3-1 and J is TRBJ1-2; a possible D gene is TRBD1 (6 bases). CDR3 length: 14 residues. Germline V gene lookup returns CDR1 LGHDT and CDR2 YNNKEL (reference sequence). Trimming shortened V by 0 bases and J by 6 bases, and 11 bases separated the two germline ends.

CDR3 loop: CASSVSGGSSYNEQFF. Here the CDR3 DNA reads TGTGCCAGCAGCGTGTCGGGTGGAAGCTCCTACAATGAGCAGTTCTTC. The chain recombines TRBV7-8 with TRBJ2-1; D gene uncertain. CDR3 length: 16 residues. Germline V gene lookup returns CDR1 SGHVS and CDR2 FQNEAQ. V dropped 5 bases and J dropped 0 bases, with 14 bases sitting between them.

This clonotype was recorded many times. The chain couples TRBV3-1 to TRBJ1-5; D remains ambiguous. The CDR3 has 16 residues. CDR1 is LGHDT, CDR2 YNNKEL, per germline (reference sequence). Trimming stripped 1 base from V and 4 bases from J, with 14 bases between. The CDR3 DNA reads TGTGCCAGCAGCCAAGCCCGTCCCGACGGGAATCAGCCCCAGCATTTT. Protein: CASSQARPDGNQPQHF.

The rearrangement uses TRBV19 and TRBJ2-7; 7 bases are shared with TRBD1. The CDR3 sequence is 13 residues long. CDR1 and CDR2 from the germline V gene are LNHDA and SQIVND (reference sequence). V shed 5 bases and J 6 bases; nucleotides not matched to a gene: 7. CDR3 sequence reads: CASSPLGTVEQYF. DNA for the CDR3: TGTGCCAGTAGTCCTCTCGGGACAGTCGAGCAGTACTTC.

This clonotype has a count of ten or more. V is TRBV28 and J is TRBJ1-3; possibly TRBD1 for D (5 bases). Germline V gives CDR1 MDHEN, CDR2 SYDVKM. With 5 bases removed from V and 2 bases from J, the gap between germline ends came to 13 bases. The CDR3 has 15 residues. The CDR3 region has the DNA TGTGCCAGCAGTCCCCCGGCAGGGACTGGAAACACCATATATTTT. It codes for CASSPPAGTGNTIYF.

The chain couples TRBV11-2 to TRBJ2-3; unclear D gene. The germline V gene encodes CDR1 SGHAT and CDR2 FQNNGV. This CDR3 spans 13 amino acids. Trimming shortened V by 6 bases and J by 0 bases, and 7 bases separated the two germline ends. The CDR3 protein is CASSRWSTDTQYF. CDR3 sequence (DNA): TGTGCCAGCAGTAGATGGAGCACAGATACGCAGTATTTT. Full variable domain (outside the CDR3, taken from reference TRBV11-2 and TRBJ2-3): EAGVAQSPRYKIIEKRQSVAFWCNPISGHATLYWYQQILGQGPKLLIQFQNNGVVDDSQLPKDRFSAERLKGVDSTLKIQPAKLEDSAVYLCASSRWSTDTQYFGPGTRLTVL.

This clonotype was recorded many times. This chain joins TRBV7-3 and TRBJ2-5; 7 nucleotides match TRBD2. The CDR3 covers 15 residues. Per the germline V gene, CDR1 is SGHTA and CDR2 is FQGTGA. Losses at the gene ends were 3 bases for V and 5 bases for J; bases not matched to a gene: 9. CDR3 bases: TGTGCCAGCAGCTTCGTTGCGGGAGATCGGGAGACCCAGTACTTC. This gives the protein CASSFVAGDRETQYF.

This clonotype has a count of ten or more. The chain employs TRBV27 and TRBJ2-5; possibly TRBD2 for D (5 bases). This CDR3 is built from 16 residues. Trimming stripped 6 bases from V and 7 bases from J, with 24 bases between. Germline CDR1 and CDR2: MNHEY and SMNVEV (reference sequence). The CDR3 DNA follows: TGTGCCAGCAGCACCCGGGGAGAGGGCCCCGGAATGACCCAGTACTTC. This sequence encodes CASSTRGEGPGMTQYF.

The V call is TRBV10-3, the J call TRBJ2-2; D may be TRBD2 (5 bases). CDR1 and CDR2 from the germline V gene are ENHRY and SYGVKD. Trimming removed 2 bases at V and 6 bases at J, with 13 bases between. The CDR3 sequence is 15 residues long. The CDR3 DNA is TGTGCCATCAGTGAGAGGCGGGTCGGAGCCGGGGAGCTGTTTTTT. It is translated as CAISERRVGAGELFF.

This chain uses TRBV6-2 or TRBV6-3 with TRBJ1-6, with 8 bases that match TRBD1. Germline V CDR1 and CDR2: MNHEY, SVGEGT. CDR3 size: 14 residues. Unmatched junction bases numbered 3, after V lost 4 bases and J lost 7 bases. This CDR3 is CASSWAGGNSPLHF. The CDR3 DNA reads as TGTGCCAGCAGTTGGGCAGGGGGCAATTCACCCCTCCACTTT.

This clonotype was picked up a small number of times. The CDR3 nucleotides read TGTGCCAGCAGCCCGCGACTAGCGGGTCATTCCGGGGCCAACGTCCTGACTTTC. Amino acid sequence: CASSPRLAGHSGANVLTF. The chain combines TRBV9 with TRBJ2-6, with TRBD2 identical over 10 bases. The germline gives CDR1 SGDLS, CDR2 YYNGEE. The CDR3 is made up of 18 amino acids. The V segment lost 4 bases and the J segment 4 bases; nucleotides outside the gene matches: 11. The complete variable domain, with remaining parts taken from reference TRBV9 and TRBJ2-6, reads DSGVTQTPKHLITATGQRVTLRCSPRSGDLSVYWYQQSLDQGLQFLIQYYNGEERAKGNILERFSAQQFPDLHSELNLSSLELGDSALYFCASSPRLAGHSGANVLTFGAGSRLTVL.

The chain is built from TRBV28 and TRBJ2-1; D is uncertain. The germline CDR1 and CDR2 sequences are MDHEN and SYDVKM. CDR3 length: 15 residues. Trimming removed 5 bases from V and 6 bases from J, with 17 bases in between. The CDR3, as DNA: TGTGCCAGCAGTCCACTGCGGAACCAAATCAATGAGCAGTTCTTC. Encoded protein: CASSPLRNQINEQFF.